A selection of T cell receptor beta chains follows, all from one sample in a study of identical twins. TCRdb re-derived calls from the 5' RACE reads in MiXCR, one entry per CDR3 protein. The sample lists about 480,000 distinct CDR3 sequences; over 12% were seen once. The data also belong to a second study, concerning yellow fever vaccine responses in identical twins.

Material: CD4+ T cells sorted from blood. The receptors here all came from a woman aged 18-29 years in good health. Each CDR3 is given with its conserved first and last residue. The D gene is left open where the match is weak. Clone sizes are given selectively: once, few, many, or a class where the clone is expanded.

D gene: -; J gene: TRBJ2-1; clone size: few; V gene: TRBV20-1; CDR3 protein: CSARDHMRVDEQFF; CDR3 DNA: TGCAGTGCTAGAGATCATATGAGGGTCGATGAGCAGTTCTTC
D gene: -; J gene: TRBJ2-7; clone size: -; V gene: TRBV29-1; CDR3 protein: CSVNQGNEQYF; CDR3 DNA: TGCAGCGTGAATCAGGGAAACGAGCAGTACTTC
D gene: TRBD2; J gene: TRBJ2-5; clone size: -; V gene: TRBV12-3/TRBV12-4; CDR3 protein: CASSFLAGGSETQYF; CDR3 DNA: TGTGCCAGCAGTTTCCTAGCGGGGGGGTCGGAGACCCAGTACTTC
D gene: TRBD1; J gene: TRBJ2-1; clone size: few; V gene: TRBV29-1; CDR3 protein: CSVEESWTGGKWEQFF; CDR3 DNA: TGCAGCGTTGAAGAGTCATGGACAGGGGGCAAGTGGGAGCAGTTCTTC
D gene: TRBD2; J gene: TRBJ2-1; clone size: many; V gene: TRBV6-2/TRBV6-3; CDR3 protein: CASSYPGLAGKYNEQFF; CDR3 DNA: TGTGCCAGCAGTTACCCCGGACTAGCGGGAAAGTACAATGAGCAGTTCTTC
D gene: -; J gene: TRBJ2-3; clone size: few; V gene: TRBV28; CDR3 protein: CASSSQYTDTQYF; CDR3 DNA: TGTGCCAGCAGTTCCCAATACACAGATACGCAGTATTTT
D gene: -; J gene: TRBJ2-7; clone size: -; V gene: TRBV4-3; CDR3 protein: CASSQRLALHEQYF; CDR3 DNA: TGCGCCAGCAGCCAACGTCTAGCGCTCCACGAGCAGTACTTC
D gene: -; J gene: TRBJ2-4; clone size: -; V gene: TRBV6-1; CDR3 protein: CASSTPTQAKNIQYF; CDR3 DNA: TGTGCCAGCAGTACCCCGACACAAGCCAAAAACATTCAGTACTTC
D gene: -; J gene: TRBJ2-7; clone size: -; V gene: TRBV28; CDR3 protein: CASSWGGARVGEQYF; CDR3 DNA: TGTGCCAGCAGTTGGGGGGGGGCGCGGGTCGGTGAGCAGTACTTC
D gene: -; J gene: TRBJ2-5; clone size: -; V gene: TRBV7-9; CDR3 protein: CASRRTGLQETQYF; CDR3 DNA: TGTGCCAGCAGGAGAACGGGCTTACAAGAGACCCAGTACTTC
D gene: -; J gene: TRBJ2-7; clone size: -; V gene: TRBV2; CDR3 protein: CATGAFPYEQYF; CDR3 DNA: TGTGCCACCGGGGCCTTTCCCTACGAGCAGTACTTC
D gene: -; J gene: TRBJ2-1; clone size: many; V gene: TRBV7-2; CDR3 protein: CASSLARQGGYNEQFF; CDR3 DNA: TGTGCCAGCAGCTTAGCGAGGCAGGGGGGCTACAATGAGCAGTTCTTC
D gene: TRBD2; J gene: TRBJ2-1; clone size: few; V gene: TRBV2; CDR3 protein: CASSEFLAGDNEQFF; CDR3 DNA: TGTGCCAGCAGTGAATTTCTAGCGGGGGACAATGAGCAGTTCTTC
D gene: -; J gene: TRBJ2-2; clone size: many; V gene: TRBV4-2; CDR3 protein: CASSPLGTGELFF; CDR3 DNA: TGTGCCAGCAGCCCTCTAGGCACCGGGGAGCTGTTTTTT
D gene: -; J gene: TRBJ1-3; clone size: many; V gene: TRBV27; CDR3 protein: CASSLRGGGNTIYF; CDR3 DNA: TGTGCCAGCAGTTTAAGGGGGGGAGGAAACACCATATATTTT
D gene: TRBD2; J gene: TRBJ2-7; clone size: -; V gene: TRBV28; CDR3 protein: CASRPTTSGSAYEQYF; CDR3 DNA: TGTGCCAGCAGACCCACAACTAGCGGGAGTGCCTACGAGCAGTACTTC
D gene: -; J gene: TRBJ1-5; clone size: -; V gene: TRBV28; CDR3 protein: CASSLSSDRLYSNQPQHF; CDR3 DNA: TGTGCCAGCAGTTTAAGCTCTGACAGGCTGTATAGCAATCAGCCCCAGCATTTT
D gene: -; J gene: TRBJ2-1; clone size: -; V gene: TRBV20-1; CDR3 protein: CSARGRYNEQFF; CDR3 DNA: TGCAGTGCTAGGGGAAGGTACAATGAGCAGTTCTTC
D gene: -; J gene: TRBJ1-6; clone size: -; V gene: TRBV19; CDR3 protein: CASRTKTASPLHF; CDR3 DNA: TGTGCCAGTAGAACCAAGACCGCTTCACCCCTCCACTTT
D gene: -; J gene: TRBJ2-7; clone size: -; V gene: TRBV12-3/TRBV12-4; CDR3 protein: CASSRLAATGEQYF; CDR3 DNA: TGTGCCAGCAGTCGACTAGCAGCTACAGGGGAGCAGTACTTC
D gene: -; J gene: TRBJ1-1; clone size: -; V gene: TRBV7-9; CDR3 protein: CASSLGAGNTEAFF; CDR3 DNA: TGTGCCAGCAGCTTAGGGGCGGGGAACACTGAAGCTTTCTTT